This TCR beta chain came from a study of shared clonotypes between healthy human individuals. Study-level information: Three CD4 naive, three CD4 memory, two CD8 naive and one CD8 memory plate were used per donor.

Naive CD8 isolation took CD45RO-negative cells positively selected for CCR7 and excluded terminally differentiated effector memory CD45RA+ cells. Donors had no recently reported acute infections or vaccinations and were HIV-negative. Assay execution took place at the deep level. Per the authors' pipeline: ImmunoSEQ yielded junction-only sequences lacking quality scores, so filtering differed. Produced via immunoSEQ multiplex PCR; TCRdb's table is partial and in-frame only. V, J and clone size reflect that table, while D and trimming were determined from the DNA. The top ten hold less than 0.13% of the sample, which has nearly 600,000 clones, 95% seen once. The clonotype was recovered from a woman in her 30s in good health. The sequenced sample was naive CD8+ T cells sorted from blood.

The CDR3 nucleotides are TGTGCCAGTAGTCCGCCCTCTCCCGAGCAGTACTTC. It encodes CASSPPSPEQYF. This sequence joins TRBV19 and TRBJ2-7, with no clear D. Between the trimmed V and J ends, which lost 5 bases and 6 bases, there was a span of 11 bases. The CDR3 is 12 amino acids. Germline values: CDR1 LNHDA, CDR2 SQIVND (reference sequence).